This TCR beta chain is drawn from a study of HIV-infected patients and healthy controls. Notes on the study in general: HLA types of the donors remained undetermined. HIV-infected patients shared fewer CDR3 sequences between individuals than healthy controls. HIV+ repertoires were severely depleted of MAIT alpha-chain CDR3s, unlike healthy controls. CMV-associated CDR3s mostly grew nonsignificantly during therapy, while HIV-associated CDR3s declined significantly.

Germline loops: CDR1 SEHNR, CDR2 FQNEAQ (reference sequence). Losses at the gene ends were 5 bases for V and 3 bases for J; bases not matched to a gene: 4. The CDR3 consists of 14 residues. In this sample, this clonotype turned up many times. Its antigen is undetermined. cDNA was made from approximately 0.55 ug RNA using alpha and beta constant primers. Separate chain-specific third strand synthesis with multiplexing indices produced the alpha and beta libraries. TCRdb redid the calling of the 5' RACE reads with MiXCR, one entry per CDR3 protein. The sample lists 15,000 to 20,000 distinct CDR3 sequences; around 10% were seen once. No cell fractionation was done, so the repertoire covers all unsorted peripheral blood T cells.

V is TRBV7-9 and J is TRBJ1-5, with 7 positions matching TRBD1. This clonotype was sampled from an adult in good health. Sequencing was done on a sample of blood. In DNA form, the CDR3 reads TGTGCCAGCAGCCCGGACAGGTACAATCAGCCCCAGCATTTT. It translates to CASSPDRYNQPQHF. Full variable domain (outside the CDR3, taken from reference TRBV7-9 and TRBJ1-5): DTGVSQNPRHKITKRGQNVTFRCDPISEHNRLYWYRQTLGQGPEFLTYFQNEAQLEKSRLLSDRFSAERPKGSFSTLEIQRTEQGDSAMYLCASSPDRYNQPQHFGDGTRLSIL.